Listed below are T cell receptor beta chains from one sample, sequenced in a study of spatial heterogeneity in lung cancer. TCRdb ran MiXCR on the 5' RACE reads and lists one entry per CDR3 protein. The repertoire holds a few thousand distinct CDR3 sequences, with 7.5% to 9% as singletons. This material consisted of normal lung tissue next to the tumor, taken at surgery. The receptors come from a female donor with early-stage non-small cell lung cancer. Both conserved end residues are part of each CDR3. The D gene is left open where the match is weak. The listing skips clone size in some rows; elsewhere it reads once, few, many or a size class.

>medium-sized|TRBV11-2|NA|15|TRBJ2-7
TGTGCCAGCAGCTTAGGCCACGCAGGCTCCTACGAGCAGTACTTC
CASSLGHAGSYEQYF
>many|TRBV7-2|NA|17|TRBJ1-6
TGTGCCAGCAGCTTAGCTCCCGGGCCACAATATAATTCACCCCTCCACTTT
CASSLAPGPQYNSPLHF
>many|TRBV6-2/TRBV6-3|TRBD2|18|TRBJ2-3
TGTGCCAGCAGTTACGGGAGGGAGTTCCGGAGAACCACAGATACGCAGTATTTT
CASSYGREFRRTTDTQYF
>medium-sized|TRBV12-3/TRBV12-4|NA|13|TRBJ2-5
TGTGCCAGCAGTTTATCCAGTCAAGAGACCCAGTACTTC
CASSLSSQETQYF
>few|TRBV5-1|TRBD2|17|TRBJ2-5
TGCGCCAGCAGCTTCCCCCCTAGCGGGGGCCTTCAAGAGACCCAGTACTTC
CASSFPPSGGLQETQYF
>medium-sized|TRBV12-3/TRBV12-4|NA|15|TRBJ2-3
TGTGCCAGCAGTTTAGACGGGGTGGGCACAGATACGCAGTATTTT
CASSLDGVGTDTQYF
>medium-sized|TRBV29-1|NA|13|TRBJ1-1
TGCAGCGTTGGGACACTCGGGGACACTGAAGCTTTCTTT
CSVGTLGDTEAFF
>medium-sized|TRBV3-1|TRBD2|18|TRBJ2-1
TGTGCCAGCAGCCCTGATACCGGACTAGCGGGAGTCTACAATGAGCAGTTCTTC
CASSPDTGLAGVYNEQFF
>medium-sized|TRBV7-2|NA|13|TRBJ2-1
TGTGCCAGCAGCTGGGCGGGACGAGGTGAGCAGTTCTTC
CASSWAGRGEQFF
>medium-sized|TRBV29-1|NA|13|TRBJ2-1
TGCAGCTCGGGGGAAACGGGTAGCTATGAGCAGTTCTTC
CSSGETGSYEQFF
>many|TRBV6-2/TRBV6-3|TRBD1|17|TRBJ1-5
TGTGCCAGCAGTTACGGGACAGGGCTCGGAGAGAATCAGCCCCAGCATTTT
CASSYGTGLGENQPQHF
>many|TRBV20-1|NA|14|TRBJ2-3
TGCAGTGCTAATCCGCCGGATTATACAGATACGCAGTATTTT
CSANPPDYTDTQYF
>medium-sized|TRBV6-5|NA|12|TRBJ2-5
TGTGCCACCACAGGTCTTCAAGAGACCCAGTACTTC
CATTGLQETQYF
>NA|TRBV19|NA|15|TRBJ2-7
TGTGCCAGTAGCAGCCCGGGGGCTAGCTCCTACGAGCAGTACTTC
CASSSPGASSYEQYF
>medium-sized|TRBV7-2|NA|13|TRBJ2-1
TGTGCCAGCAGCTTAGATCCCTCCGATGAGCAGTTCTTC
CASSLDPSDEQFF
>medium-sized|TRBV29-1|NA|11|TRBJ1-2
TGCAGCGTTGAGACGGCCTATGGCTACACCTTC
CSVETAYGYTF
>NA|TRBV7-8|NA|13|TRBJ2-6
TGTGCCAGCAGGGCATCTGGGGCCAACGTCCTGACTTTC
CASRASGANVLTF
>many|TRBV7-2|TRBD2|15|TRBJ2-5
TGTGCCAGCAGCCCTAGGGCGGGGGGCCAAGAGACCCAGTACTTC
CASSPRAGGQETQYF
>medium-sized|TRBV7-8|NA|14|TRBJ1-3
TGTGCCAGCAGCCTCCTGAACTCTGGAAACACCATATATTTT
CASSLLNSGNTIYF
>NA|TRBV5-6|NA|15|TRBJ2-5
TGTGCCAGCAGCTTGGTGCCGCGATCCCAAGAGACCCAGTACTTC
CASSLVPRSQETQYF
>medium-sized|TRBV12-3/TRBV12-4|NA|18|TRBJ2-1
TGTGCCAGCAGTTTAGCTGGGTCTACCGGTAGCTCCTACAATGAGCAGTTCTTC
CASSLAGSTGSSYNEQFF
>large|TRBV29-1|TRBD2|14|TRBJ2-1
TGCAGCGTTAGCGGGGGGGCGTCCTACAATGAGCAGTTCTTC
CSVSGGASYNEQFF
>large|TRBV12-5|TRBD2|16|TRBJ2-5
TGTGCTAGTGGACCTCAAATGACTAGCATCCCAGAGACCCAGTACTTC
CASGPQMTSIPETQYF
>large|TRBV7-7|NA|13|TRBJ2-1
TGTGCCAGCAGCTTCGCTAGGGACAATGAGCAGTTCTTC
CASSFARDNEQFF
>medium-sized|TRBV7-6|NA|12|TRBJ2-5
TGTGCCAGCAGCCAGCAAAAAGAGACCCAGTACTTC
CASSQQKETQYF
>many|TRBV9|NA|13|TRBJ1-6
TGTGCCAGCAGCGTAATGGGCAATTCACCCCTCCACTTT
CASSVMGNSPLHF
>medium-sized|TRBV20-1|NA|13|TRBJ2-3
TGCAGTGCTTCGGGACCAGGCACAGATACGCAGTATTTT
CSASGPGTDTQYF
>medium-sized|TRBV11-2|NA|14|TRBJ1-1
TGTGCCAGCAGCCCACCACTCATGAACACTGAAGCTTTCTTT
CASSPPLMNTEAFF
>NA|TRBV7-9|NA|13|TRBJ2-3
TGTGCCAGCAGCTTAGGGCCGTCAGATACGCAGTATTTT
CASSLGPSDTQYF
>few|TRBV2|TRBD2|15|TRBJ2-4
TGTGCCACCGCCGGGACTAGCGGGAGTATAAGCATTCAGTACTTC
CATAGTSGSISIQYF
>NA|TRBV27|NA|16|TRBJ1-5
TGTGCCAGCCATGCAATGGGGGCGCAGGGCAATCAGTCCCAGCATTTT
CASHAMGAQGNQSQHF
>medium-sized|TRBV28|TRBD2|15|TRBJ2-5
TGTGCCAGCAGTCAACCCTCTAGCGGGAGCAAGACCCAGTACTTC
CASSQPSSGSKTQYF
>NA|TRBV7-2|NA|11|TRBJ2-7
TGTGTCAGCAGCCCCGACTACGAGCAGTACTTC
CVSSPDYEQYF
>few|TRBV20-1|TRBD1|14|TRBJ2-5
TGCAGTGCTAGAGATGACAGGGCTTTGGAGACCCAGTACTTC
CSARDDRALETQYF
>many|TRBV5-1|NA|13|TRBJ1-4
TGCGCCAGCCAAGACAGCAGTAATGAAAAACTGTTTTTT
CASQDSSNEKLFF
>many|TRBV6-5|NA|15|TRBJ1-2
TGTGCCAGCAGTTACGACTGGCAACAGCTTTATGGCTACACCTTC
CASSYDWQQLYGYTF
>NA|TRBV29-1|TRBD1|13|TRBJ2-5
TGCAGCGTAAACACAGGGGCGTCAGAGACCCAGTACTTC
CSVNTGASETQYF
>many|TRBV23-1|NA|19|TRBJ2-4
TGCGCCAGCAGTCAATCCCCAGGGAACCGCCTTGGGTTCAAAAACATTCAGTACTTC
CASSQSPGNRLGFKNIQYF
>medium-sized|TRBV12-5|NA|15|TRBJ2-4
TGTGCTAGTGGTTTGAGTGGCGAGGGAAAAAACATTCAGTACTTC
CASGLSGEGKNIQYF
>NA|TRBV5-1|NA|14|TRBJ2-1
TGCGCCAGCAGCTCGCAAGGGGTATCCAATGAGCAGTTCTTC
CASSSQGVSNEQFF
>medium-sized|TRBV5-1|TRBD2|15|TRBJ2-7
TGCGCCAGCAGCTCCGGACTAGCGGGGGGATCGGACCTGGACTTC
CASSSGLAGGSDLDF
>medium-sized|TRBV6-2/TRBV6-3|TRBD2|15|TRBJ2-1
TGTGCCAGCAGTCGGCTAGCGGGGGCCTACAATGAGCAGTTCTTC
CASSRLAGAYNEQFF
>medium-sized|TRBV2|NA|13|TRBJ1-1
TGTGCCAGCAGTGATCGGCCAGGGACTGAAGCTTTCTTT
CASSDRPGTEAFF
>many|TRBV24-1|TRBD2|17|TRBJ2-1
TGTGCCACCAGTGATTCCTCTAGCGGGAGTTTAACCAATGAGCAGTTCTTC
CATSDSSSGSLTNEQFF
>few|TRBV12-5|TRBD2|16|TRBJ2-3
TGTGCTAGTGGCTCGGGACTAGCGGGAAGCACAGATACGCAGTATTTT
CASGSGLAGSTDTQYF
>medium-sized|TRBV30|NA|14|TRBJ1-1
TGTGCCTGGAGTGTAGGGCAGGGCAGCGCTGAAGCTTTCTTT
CAWSVGQGSAEAFF